This T cell receptor (beta chain) was recovered during a study of blood T cell repertoires in COVID-19. The overall study: Sites across the United States, Italy and Spain contributed samples from acute and convalescent COVID-19. Sources were T cells, B-cell-depleted T cells, or PBMCs; the material itself was cDNA or gDNA.

The trim removed 7 bases at V and 3 bases at J, leaving 14 bases unmatched. The CDR3 spans 17 residues. Looked up from germline, CDR1 is MRHNA and CDR2 is SNTAGT. Source study methods: For nucleated cells, counts were estimated from reference gene primer amplification. The method was immunoSEQ multiplex PCR; TCRdb's version includes in-frame clones alone and lacks a portion of them. That table gives V, J and clone size, and the DNA gave D and trimming. The sample holds approximately 200,000 clones, 80% to 90% seen once. Those enrolled in Seattle joined during active infection and were followed longitudinally afterward.

Sequenced sample: peripheral blood. The chain is built from TRBV6-4 and TRBJ1-5; TRBD1 agrees at 8 bases. This TCR derives from a man between 25 and 39 years old with COVID-19, enrolled during active disease. Written as DNA, the CDR3 is TGTGCCAGCACCGACCCCAGCGACAGGGGACTCAATCAGCCCCAGCATTTT. Residues: CASTDPSDRGLNQPQHF.